Detailed here is one TCR beta chain. Its antigen has not been determined. It has no much larger one-base neighbor in the sample; base qualities were not kept. This sample is drawn from a study of a mutant IDH1 vaccine in newly diagnosed glioma (dated by TCRdb to about 2021). With regard to the full study: Vaccination was initiated 4-6 weeks after radiotherapy alone, or concurrently with temozolomide cycles in the chemotherapy-containing groups. Longitudinal TCRB deep sequencing was done for 20 to 25 treated patients, wherever samples were available for exploratory analyses. Peripheral blood was collected at six visits: V03 (baseline), V05, V07, V10, V12 and V13. Before enrollment, patients had received standard therapy of radiotherapy alone, temozolomide alone, or radiochemotherapy with temozolomide; most received the combination. Visit V12 was the week-35 safety follow-up and visit V13 was the week-47 end of study. Of the roughly 34 treated patients, about 62% were male and about 40% were female, and the mean age was approximately 40 years. The investigation overall reported the following: No apparent relationship was observed between pseudoprogression and alterations in the top peripheral T cell clonotypes detected by TCRB sequencing. Immune responses induced by the vaccine were seen in 93.3% of patients across multiple MHC alleles. The authors noted that analyses of patient blood samples could not be reproduced because of sample limitations. Availability determined which PBMC samples were chosen for TCRB deep sequencing.

This specimen's time point label, per the study, means: week 35, safety follow-up. Each vaccine dose, consisting of 300 ug of a 20-mer mutant IDH1 peptide in Montanide, was administered subcutaneously with topical imiquimod. Across visits V03 through V10, patients got a total of eight vaccinations, given in weeks 1, 3, 5, 7, 11, 15, 19 and 23. The donors had newly diagnosed IDH1-mutant astrocytomas of WHO grade 3 or 4 that showed loss of nuclear ATRX. The samples were drawn from NOA16, a multicentre, single-arm, open-label phase I trial in Germany that tested a mutant IDH1 peptide vaccine in humans for the first time. Genomic DNA for TCRB sequencing was extracted from EDTA blood using the DNeasy Blood and Tissue Kit. The library relied on the immunoSEQ multiplex PCR assay. Following the manufacturer's protocol, the hsTCRB Kit was used to amplify rearranged TCR beta chain sequences. An Illumina MiSeq was used to sequence the TCRB libraries. Turning to the authors' computational methods: The proprietary platform of the kit vendor was used for demultiplexing, trimming and gene mapping. Sourced from immuneACCESS, this table was stored by TCRdb with only in-frame sequences that have V and J called. A share of the clones is absent; for the studies checked, an unresolved V gene accounts for under half, and the remainder has no known explanation. V, J and clone size are those of that table, while D and trimming were read from the DNA. Counted in this sample were over 40,000 clones; over 75% of them appeared once. The ten most abundant clones make up about 1.6% of the sample.

This clonotype was obtained from a man aged 35 to 55 with glioma. The sequencing used PBMCs, collected from a glioma patient whose treatment included an IDH1 peptide vaccine.

The DNA sequence is given as TGTGCCAGCAGCTTAGAAAGGCTAGCGGGGGACTACGAGCAGTACTTC. This codes for CASSLERLAGDYEQYF. The V and J segments used are TRBV7-6 and TRBJ2-7; 10 junctional bases match TRBD2. CDR1 and CDR2 are read off the germline V gene as SGHVS and FNYEAQ. V is pruned by 1 base and J by 3 bases, leaving 6 bases of the junction without a gene match. The CDR3 holds 16 amino acids from the cysteine to the phenylalanine. The DNA shown is the 48-base CDR3, in frame from base 1. Outside the CDR3, residues come from the reference TRBV7-6 and TRBJ2-7 proteins, so the full variable domain is: GAGVSQSPRYKVTKRGQDVALRCDPISGHVSLYWYRQALGQGPEFLTYFNYEAQQDKSGLPNDRFSAERPEGSISTLTIQRTEQRDSAMYRCASSLERLAGDYEQYFGPGTRLTVT.